This record looks at one TCR beta chain sequence and its context. The target antigen is unknown. Using RNA transcripts as the source, TCR beta CDR3 regions were amplified. First-round RT-PCR targeting the TCR CDR3 was performed with the HTBI primer set. TCRdb independently ran MiXCR on the multiplex PCR reads; one entry per CDR3 protein. The sample holds around 600,000 distinct CDR3 sequences, 45% seen once. Clinical symptoms, serum thyroxine, TRAb, thyroid ultrasound and orbital computed tomography informed diagnoses. This specimen belongs to a study of T cells in Graves' hyperthyroidism and ophthalmopathy. Study observations and caveats: Ophthalmopathy cases were set apart from stable hyperthyroidism by a 13 V-J model. Blood also carried most thyroid clonotypes expanded above 0.001.

The clonotype originates from an adult man with Graves' disease, either hyperthyroidism or ophthalmopathy (not recorded which). Sequencing was performed on peripheral blood or thyroid tissue (not recorded which).

Here the CDR3 DNA reads TGTGCCATCAGTGAGTCCGGTATAGGGGACGCCGGGGAGCTGTTTTTT. It specifies CAISESGIGDAGELFF. This rearrangement joins TRBV10-3 to TRBJ2-2; D tentatively fits TRBD1 or TRBD2 (5 bases each). Germline V CDR1 and CDR2: ENHRY, SYGVKD. This CDR3 is 16 amino acids long. The germline V and J ends were trimmed by 0 bases and 6 bases, with 14 bases remaining between them.